These T cell receptor beta chains were read from a single sample in a study of shared clonotypes between healthy human individuals. Sequencing used immunoSEQ multiplex PCR; TCRdb keeps in-frame clones, though not all of them. The sample holds roughly 500,000 clones, around 79% seen once. Specimen: PBMCs. The receptors were gathered from a woman in her forties in good health. Some clones in this sample may be carry-over from other donors' samples. CDR3s include the opening cysteine and the closing phenylalanine or tryptophan. A D gene is named only where the DNA matches it firmly.

D gene	V gene	J gene	CDR3 DNA	CDR3 protein
NA	TRBV15	TRBJ2-7	TGTGCCACCAGCAGATATAGGGCGAGCCTCGAGCAGTACTTC	CATSRYRASLEQYF
NA	TRBV11-3	TRBJ2-2	TGTGCCAGCAGCTTAGCAGGGTATGGCGGGGAGCTGTTTTTT	CASSLAGYGGELFF
NA	TRBV18	TRBJ1-1	TGTGCCAGCTCACCGACAGGAAAAGACACTGAAGCTTTCTTT	CASSPTGKDTEAFF
NA	TRBV6-4	TRBJ2-5	TGTGCCAGCAGTGACTGGGGGTGGAAGACCCAGTACTTC	CASSDWGWKTQYF
TRBD1	TRBV6-4	TRBJ2-3	TGTGCCAGCAGCCCCGGGACAGGGGGTACAGATACGCAGTATTTT	CASSPGTGGTDTQYF
NA	TRBV10-3	TRBJ2-4	TGTGCCATCAGTGAAGGCAACCTAGCCAAAAACATTCAGTACTTC	CAISEGNLAKNIQYF
NA	TRBV4-1	TRBJ2-5	TGCGCCAGCAGCCAACTGGACATACTCCAAGAGACCCAGTACTTC	CASSQLDILQETQYF
TRBD2	TRBV30	TRBJ2-7	TGTGCCTGGAGTGGACTAGCGGGCTCCTACGAGCAGTACTTC	CAWSGLAGSYEQYF
NA	TRBV19	TRBJ1-1	TGTGCCAGTAGTATAGTAGGGGTCGGTAAGGGAGCTTTCTTT	CASSIVGVGKGAFF
NA	TRBV7-9	TRBJ2-6	TGTGCCAGCAGCCCCCAGGCTGGGGCCAACGTCCTGACTTTC	CASSPQAGANVLTF